A selection of T cell receptor beta chains follows, all from one sample in a study of CDR3 diversity in severe acne. TCRdb redid the calling of the PCR reads with MiXCR, one entry per CDR3 protein. Here the sample spans some 85,000 distinct CDR3 sequences, around 47% being singletons. The sequenced sample was blood. All receptors come from a male donor with severe acne vulgaris. Both conserved end residues are trimmed from each CDR3.

len	v_gene	j_gene	CDR3aa
11	TRBV27	TRBJ2-2	ASSLQGAGELF
13	TRBV5-1	TRBJ1-2	ASSVGSLTNYGYT
10	TRBV11-2	TRBJ2-5	ASSNAQVGQY
16	TRBV7-8	TRBJ2-3	ASSLGGLAGGGADTQY
12	TRBV25-1	TRBJ1-1	ASSGQNLNTEAF
13	TRBV25-1	TRBJ1-1	ASSEWGTRDTEAF
12	TRBV29-1	TRBJ2-5	SVSRDRGEETQY
11	TRBV27	TRBJ1-3	ASRKDESDTIY
11	TRBV7-6	TRBJ2-7	ASSSDRGREQY
13	TRBV6-5	TRBJ2-7	ASRAGTSGTYEQY
13	TRBV12-3/TRBV12-4	TRBJ2-2	ASSFRTGNTGQLF
12	TRBV28	TRBJ1-6	ASSSGAPYSPLH
11	TRBV6-4	TRBJ1-1	ASSEKETTEAF
11	TRBV24-1	TRBJ2-7	ATSDVRTYEQY
13	TRBV25-1	TRBJ1-5	ASSESGQGGQPQH
13	TRBV15	TRBJ2-7	ATSTPGGGTYEQY